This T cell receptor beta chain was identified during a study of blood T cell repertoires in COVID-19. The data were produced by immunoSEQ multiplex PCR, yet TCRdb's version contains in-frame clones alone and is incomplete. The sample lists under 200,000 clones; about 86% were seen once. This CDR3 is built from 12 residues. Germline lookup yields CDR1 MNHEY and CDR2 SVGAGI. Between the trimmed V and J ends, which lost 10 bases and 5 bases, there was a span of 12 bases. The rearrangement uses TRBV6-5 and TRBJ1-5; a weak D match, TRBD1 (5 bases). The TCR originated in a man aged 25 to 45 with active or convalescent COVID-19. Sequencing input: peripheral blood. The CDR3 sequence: CATGRGDQPQHF. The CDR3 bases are TGTGCCACCGGGCGGGGGGATCAGCCCCAGCATTTT.